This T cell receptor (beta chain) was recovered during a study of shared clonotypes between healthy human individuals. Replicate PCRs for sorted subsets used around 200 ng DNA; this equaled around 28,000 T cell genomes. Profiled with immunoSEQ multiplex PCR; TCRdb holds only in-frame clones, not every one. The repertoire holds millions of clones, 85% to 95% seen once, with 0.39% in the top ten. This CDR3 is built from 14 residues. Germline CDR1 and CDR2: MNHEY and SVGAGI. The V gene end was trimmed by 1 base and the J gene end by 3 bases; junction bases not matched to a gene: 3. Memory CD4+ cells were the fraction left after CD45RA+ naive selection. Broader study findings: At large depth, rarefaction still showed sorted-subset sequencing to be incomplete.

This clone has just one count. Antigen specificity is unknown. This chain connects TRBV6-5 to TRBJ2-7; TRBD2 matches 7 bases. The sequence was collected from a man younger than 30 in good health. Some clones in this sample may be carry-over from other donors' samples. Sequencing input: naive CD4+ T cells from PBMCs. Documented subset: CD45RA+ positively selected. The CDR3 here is CASSYLRGFYEQYF. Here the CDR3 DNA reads TGTGCCAGCAGTTACTTGCGGGGGTTCTACGAGCAGTACTTC.